The rows below give T cell receptor beta chains drawn from one sample of a study of neoadjuvant anti-PD-1 for oral cavity cancer. Libraries were prepared by immunoSEQ multiplex PCR; TCRdb keeps only in-frame clonotypes and omits some of them. The sample includes approximately 12,000 clones, around 66% of them seen just once. This specimen consisted of PBMCs, obtained after nivolumab (anti-PD-1) treatment. The receptor set was obtained from a person aged 35 to 85 with oral cavity squamous cell carcinoma. CDR3s include the opening cysteine and the closing phenylalanine or tryptophan. The D gene is left open where the match is weak. Only part of the rows carry a size: once, few, many, or a class if the clone is expanded.

V: TRBV7-2; length: 17; size: -; J: TRBJ2-5; D: TRBD2; CDR3: CASSSALGLAGGGTQYF; DNA: TGTGCCAGCAGCTCAGCCCTGGGACTAGCGGGAGGGGGGACCCAGTACTTC
V: TRBV11-1; length: 13; size: -; J: TRBJ1-4; D: -; CDR3: CASSPDLNEKLFF; DNA: TGTGCCAGCAGCCCGGACCTTAATGAAAAACTGTTTTTT
V: TRBV6-5; length: 12; size: -; J: TRBJ2-1; D: -; CDR3: CASRPTVNEQFF; DNA: TGTGCCAGCCGTCCGACGGTTAACGAGCAGTTCTTC
V: TRBV2; length: 14; size: -; J: TRBJ2-1; D: TRBD1; CDR3: CASTPGQLGNEQFF; DNA: TGTGCCAGCACCCCGGGACAGCTGGGGAATGAGCAGTTCTTC
V: TRBV6-1; length: 13; size: once; J: TRBJ1-1; D: -; CDR3: CAIDPEMNTEAFF; DNA: TGTGCCATCGACCCGGAGATGAACACTGAAGCTTTCTTT
V: TRBV14; length: 14; size: -; J: TRBJ2-1; D: TRBD1; CDR3: CASSPVDRNNEQFF; DNA: TGTGCCAGCAGCCCCGTGGACAGGAACAATGAGCAGTTCTTC
V: TRBV28; length: 16; size: -; J: TRBJ2-1; D: -; CDR3: CASSPAGGGKGNEQFF; DNA: TGTGCCAGCAGCCCTGCCGGGGGCGGGAAGGGGAATGAGCAGTTCTTC
V: TRBV9; length: 14; size: -; J: TRBJ2-5; D: -; CDR3: CASSLGHLQETQYF; DNA: TGTGCCAGCAGCCTGGGACACCTCCAAGAGACCCAGTACTTC
V: TRBV5-4; length: 15; size: -; J: TRBJ1-1; D: TRBD1; CDR3: CASSLPGQMGTEAFF; DNA: TGTGCCAGCAGCTTGCCGGGACAGATGGGAACTGAAGCTTTCTTT
V: TRBV5-1; length: 16; size: -; J: TRBJ2-1; D: -; CDR3: CASSENVAESYNEQFF; DNA: TGCGCCAGCAGCGAGAACGTAGCGGAGAGCTACAATGAGCAGTTCTTC
V: TRBV27; length: 10; size: once; J: TRBJ2-7; D: -; CDR3: CASRRYEQYF; DNA: TGTGCCAGCAGACGCTACGAGCAGTACTTC
V: TRBV7-8; length: 17; size: -; J: TRBJ2-2; D: TRBD2; CDR3: CASSLGLAGLNTGELFF; DNA: TGTGCCAGCAGCTTAGGGCTAGCGGGACTCAACACCGGGGAGCTGTTTTTT
V: TRBV6-6; length: 10; size: -; J: TRBJ2-1; D: -; CDR3: CASWSGGQFF; DNA: TGTGCCAGCTGGAGTGGGGGGCAGTTCTTC
V: TRBV28; length: 16; size: -; J: TRBJ2-4; D: -; CDR3: CASSSFQVPAKNIQYF; DNA: TGTGCCAGCAGTTCTTTCCAGGTCCCGGCCAAAAACATTCAGTACTTC
V: TRBV12-5; length: 18; size: -; J: TRBJ2-2; D: -; CDR3: CASGLSVGFGSETGELFF; DNA: TGTGCTAGTGGTTTGTCCGTGGGGTTCGGCAGCGAGACCGGGGAGCTGTTTTTT
V: TRBV5-1; length: 15; size: -; J: TRBJ1-2; D: TRBD1; CDR3: CASSMTGGPNYGYTF; DNA: TGCGCCAGCAGCATGACAGGGGGACCTAACTATGGCTACACCTTC
V: TRBV29-1; length: 19; size: -; J: TRBJ2-3; D: TRBD2; CDR3: CSVVIPPGTSGRNADTQYF; DNA: TGCAGCGTTGTAATCCCTCCCGGGACTAGCGGGAGAAACGCAGATACGCAGTATTTT
V: TRBV10-3; length: 14; size: -; J: TRBJ2-5; D: TRBD2; CDR3: CAIRREGGGETQYF; DNA: TGTGCCATCAGACGGGAGGGAGGTGGAGAGACCCAGTACTTC
V: TRBV27; length: 11; size: -; J: TRBJ2-7; D: -; CDR3: CASSTPYEQYF; DNA: TGTGCCAGCAGTACCCCCTACGAGCAGTACTTC
V: TRBV5-6; length: 11; size: -; J: TRBJ1-4; D: -; CDR3: CASTFGSELFF; DNA: TGTGCCAGCACCTTTGGGTCTGAACTGTTTTTT
V: TRBV7-9; length: 14; size: -; J: TRBJ2-5; D: -; CDR3: CASSLDGGGETQYF; DNA: TGTGCCAGCAGCTTAGATGGGGGAGGAGAGACCCAGTACTTC
V: TRBV4-1; length: 19; size: -; J: TRBJ2-3; D: TRBD2; CDR3: CASSQDSPAGGISTDTQYF; DNA: TGCGCCAGCAGCCAAGATTCGCCAGCGGGAGGGATAAGCACAGATACGCAGTATTTT
V: TRBV2; length: 13; size: -; J: TRBJ1-1; D: -; CDR3: CASSGIRNTEAFF; DNA: TGTGCCAGCAGTGGTATAAGGAACACTGAAGCTTTCTTT
V: TRBV19; length: 15; size: -; J: TRBJ1-1; D: -; CDR3: CASSPGRNLNTEAFF; DNA: TGTGCCAGTAGTCCTGGACGGAATCTGAACACTGAAGCTTTCTTT
V: TRBV27; length: 15; size: -; J: TRBJ2-3; D: -; CDR3: CASSPGTLHTDTQYF; DNA: TGTGCCAGCAGTCCCGGGACCCTTCACACAGATACGCAGTATTTT
V: TRBV6-4; length: 13; size: -; J: TRBJ1-1; D: TRBD1; CDR3: CASKDSTTGEAFF; DNA: TGTGCCAGCAAAGATTCTACGACAGGGGAAGCTTTCTTT
V: TRBV5-1; length: 12; size: -; J: TRBJ2-1; D: -; CDR3: CASGRGGNEQFF; DNA: TGCGCCAGCGGCAGGGGAGGAAATGAGCAGTTCTTC